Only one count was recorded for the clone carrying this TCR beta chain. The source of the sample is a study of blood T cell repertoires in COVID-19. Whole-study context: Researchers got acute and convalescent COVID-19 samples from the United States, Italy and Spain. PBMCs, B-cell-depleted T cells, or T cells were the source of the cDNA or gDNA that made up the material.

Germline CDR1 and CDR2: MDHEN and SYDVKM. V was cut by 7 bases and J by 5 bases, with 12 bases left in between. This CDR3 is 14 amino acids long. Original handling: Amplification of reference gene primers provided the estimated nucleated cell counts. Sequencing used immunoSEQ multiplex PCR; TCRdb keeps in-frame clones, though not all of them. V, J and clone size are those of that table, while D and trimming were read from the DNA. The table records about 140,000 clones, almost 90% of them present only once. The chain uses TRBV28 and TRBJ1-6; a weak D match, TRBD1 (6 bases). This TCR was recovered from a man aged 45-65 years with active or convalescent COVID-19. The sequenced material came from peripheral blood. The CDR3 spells CASTQGRNNSPLHF. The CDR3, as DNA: TGTGCCAGCACTCAGGGGCGAAATAATTCACCCCTCCACTTT.